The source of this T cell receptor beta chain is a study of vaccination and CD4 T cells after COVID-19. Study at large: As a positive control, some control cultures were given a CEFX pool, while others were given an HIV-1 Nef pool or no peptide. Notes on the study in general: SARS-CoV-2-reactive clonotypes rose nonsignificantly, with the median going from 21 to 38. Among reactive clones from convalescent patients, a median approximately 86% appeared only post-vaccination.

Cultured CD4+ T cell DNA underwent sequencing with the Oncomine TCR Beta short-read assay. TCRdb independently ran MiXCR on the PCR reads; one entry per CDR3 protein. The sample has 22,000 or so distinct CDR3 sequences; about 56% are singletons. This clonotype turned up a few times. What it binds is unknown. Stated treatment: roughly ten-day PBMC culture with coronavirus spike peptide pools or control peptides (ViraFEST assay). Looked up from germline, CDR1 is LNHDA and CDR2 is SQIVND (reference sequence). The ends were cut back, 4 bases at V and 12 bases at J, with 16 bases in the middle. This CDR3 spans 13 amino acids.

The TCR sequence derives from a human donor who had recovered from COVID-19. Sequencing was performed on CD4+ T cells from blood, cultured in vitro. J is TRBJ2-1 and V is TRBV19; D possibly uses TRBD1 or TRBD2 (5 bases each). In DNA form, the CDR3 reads TGTGCCAGTAGTAACCATGGAGGACAAAGGCAGTTCTTC. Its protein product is CASSNHGGQRQFF. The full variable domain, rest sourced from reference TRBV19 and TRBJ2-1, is DGGITQSPKYLFRKEGQNVTLSCEQNLNHDAMYWYRQDPGQGLRLIYYSQIVNDFQKGDIAEGYSVSREKKESFPLTVTSAQKNPTAFYLCASSNHGGQRQFFGPGTRLTVL.